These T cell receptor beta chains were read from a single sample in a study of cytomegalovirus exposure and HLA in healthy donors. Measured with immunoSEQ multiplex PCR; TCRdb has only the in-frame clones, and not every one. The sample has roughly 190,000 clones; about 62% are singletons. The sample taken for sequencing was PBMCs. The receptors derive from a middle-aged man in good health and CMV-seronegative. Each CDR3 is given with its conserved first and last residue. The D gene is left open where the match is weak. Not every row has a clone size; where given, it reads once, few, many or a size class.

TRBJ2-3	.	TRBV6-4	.	TGTGCCAGCAGTGCCCTAGCGAGCACAGATACGCAGTATTTT	CASSALASTDTQYF
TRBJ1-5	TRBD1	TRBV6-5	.	TGTGCCAGCAGTTACTCGGGACAGGGGATAAATCAGCCCCAGCATTTT	CASSYSGQGINQPQHF
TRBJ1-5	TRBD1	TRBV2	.	TGTGCCAGCAGTGTGGGGACAGGGAGCAATCAGCCCCAGCATTTT	CASSVGTGSNQPQHF
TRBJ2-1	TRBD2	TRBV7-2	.	TGTGCCAGCAGCTTAGAGGGACTAGCCTACAATGAGCAGTTCTTC	CASSLEGLAYNEQFF
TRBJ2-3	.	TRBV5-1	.	TGCGCCAGCAGCCCCCTTCCTCCAGATACGCAGTATTTT	CASSPLPPDTQYF
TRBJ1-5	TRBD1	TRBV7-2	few	TGTGCCAGCAGCTTAGTTTCAGGGACAGATCAGCCCCAGCATTTT	CASSLVSGTDQPQHF
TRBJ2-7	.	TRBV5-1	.	TGCGCCAGCTCGAATTCTGCTGGGAGTCCCTACGAGCAGTACTTC	CASSNSAGSPYEQYF
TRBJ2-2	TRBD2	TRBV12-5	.	TGTGCTAGTGGACTAGCGGGAGAATTTGGGGAGCTGTTTTTT	CASGLAGEFGELFF
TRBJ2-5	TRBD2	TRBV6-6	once	TGTGCCAGCAGCACGAACCTAGCGGTCCAAGAGACCCAGTACTTC	CASSTNLAVQETQYF
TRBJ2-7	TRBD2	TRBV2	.	TGTGCATCGGGGGGGGGCGCTTCCTACGAGCAGTACTTC	CASGGGASYEQYF
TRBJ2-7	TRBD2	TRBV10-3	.	TGTGCCATCACCTTAGAGCCAGCGGGAGTCTCCGAGCAGTACTTC	CAITLEPAGVSEQYF
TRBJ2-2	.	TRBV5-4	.	TGTGCCAGCTCACCCAGAGCGCTCCCGAACACCGGGGAGCTGTTTTTT	CASSPRALPNTGELFF
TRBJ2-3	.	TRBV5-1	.	TGCGCCAGCAGCCCGAGGGGACAAAGAACACCCACAGATACGCAGTATTTT	CASSPRGQRTPTDTQYF
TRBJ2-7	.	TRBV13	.	TGTGCCAGCAGCCCGACGGGAGTGGGCGAGCAGTACTTC	CASSPTGVGEQYF
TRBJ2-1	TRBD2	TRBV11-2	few	TGTGCCAGCAGCGGACGACTAGCGGGGGAGCAGTTCTTC	CASSGRLAGEQFF
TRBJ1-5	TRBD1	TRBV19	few	TGTGCCAGTAGTACCACAGGGGGGGGTAGCAATCAGCCCCAGCATTTT	CASSTTGGGSNQPQHF
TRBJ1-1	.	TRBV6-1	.	TGTGCCAGCAGTGGACAGGTGAACACTGAAGCTTTCTTT	CASSGQVNTEAFF
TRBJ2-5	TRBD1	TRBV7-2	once	TGTGCCAGCAACTCCGGGACAGCAAAACAAGGGACCCAGTACTTC	CASNSGTAKQGTQYF
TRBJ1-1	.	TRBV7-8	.	TGTGCCAGCGGGCAGGTCCGGGAGATCACTGAAGCTTTCTTT	CASGQVREITEAFF
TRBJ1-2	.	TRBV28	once	TGTGCCAGCAGTTTAGCGGGGTGGGGTGGCTACACCTTC	CASSLAGWGGYTF
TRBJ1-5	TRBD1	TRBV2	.	TGTGCCAGCAGTCTACCGGGACAGGGAGGGAACCAGCCCCAGCATTTT	CASSLPGQGGNQPQHF
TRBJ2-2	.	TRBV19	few	TGTGCCAGTACCTTTAGCACCGGGGAGCTGTTTTTT	CASTFSTGELFF
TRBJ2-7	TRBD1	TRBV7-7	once	TGTGCCAGCAGCTTAGGGACAGGGTACGAGCAGTACTTC	CASSLGTGYEQYF
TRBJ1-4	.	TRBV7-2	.	TGTGCCAGCAGCTTACAGGGTACCAATGAAAAACTGTTTTTT	CASSLQGTNEKLFF
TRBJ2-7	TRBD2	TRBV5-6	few	TGTGCCAGCAGCCCAACCCCGGGACTAGCGGGTCCCTACGAGCAGTACTTC	CASSPTPGLAGPYEQYF
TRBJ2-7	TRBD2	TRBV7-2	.	TGTGCCAGCAGAACCATCGGACGCCTGGGAGGGTACGAGCAGTACTTC	CASRTIGRLGGYEQYF
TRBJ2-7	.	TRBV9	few	TGTGCCAGCAGCCCCCCGTCCTACGAGCAGTACTTC	CASSPPSYEQYF
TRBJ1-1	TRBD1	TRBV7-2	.	TGTGCCAGCAGCTTAGAGACAGGGCGAAGGACTGAAGCTTTCTTT	CASSLETGRRTEAFF
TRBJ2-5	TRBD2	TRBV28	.	TGTGCCAGCATGGGACTAGCGGGGGGCGGGGAGACCCAGTACTTC	CASMGLAGGGETQYF
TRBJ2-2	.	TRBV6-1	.	TGTGCCAGCAGTGCTAGGGGGGGGAACACCGGGGAGCTGTTTTTT	CASSARGGNTGELFF
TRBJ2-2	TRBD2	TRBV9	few	TGTGCCAGCAGCGGCGGGACTGCGGGGGGCAACACCGGGGAGCTGTTTTTT	CASSGGTAGGNTGELFF
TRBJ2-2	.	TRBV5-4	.	TGTGCCAGCAGCTTGGGTTCGAGCACCGGGGGGCTGTTTTTT	CASSLGSSTGGLFF
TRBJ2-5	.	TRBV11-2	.	TGTGCCAGCAGCCTTTACAGGGTGGGAGGGGAGACCCAGTACTTC	CASSLYRVGGETQYF
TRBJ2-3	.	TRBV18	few	TGTGCCAGCTCACCGTTAGCAGCGACAGATACGCAGTATTTT	CASSPLAATDTQYF
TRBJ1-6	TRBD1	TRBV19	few	TGTGCCAGTAGTGTCGGGACAGGCGTTAATTCACCCCTCCACTTT	CASSVGTGVNSPLHF